Listed below are T cell receptor beta chains from one sample, sequenced in a study of early T cells in non-severe SARS-CoV-2 infection. TCRdb processed the 5' RACE reads anew with MiXCR; each CDR3 protein has one entry. Of some 61,000 distinct CDR3 sequences listed, around 9.3% are singletons. The sequenced material came from whole blood. The receptors were gathered from an adult who was a healthcare worker with PCR-confirmed SARS-CoV-2 infection or an uninfected control (not recorded which). The CDR3 runs from the conserved cysteine through the conserved F or W. The D gene is left open where the match is weak. Rows give clone size only sometimes, using once, few, many, or a class for an expanded clone.

J gene: TRBJ2-7; clone size: NA; D gene: NA; CDR3 length: 16; V gene: TRBV7-8; CDR3 protein: CASSRAGTASSYEQYF; CDR3 DNA: TGTGCCAGCAGCAGAGCCGGGACTGCCAGCTCCTACGAGCAGTACTTC
J gene: TRBJ1-2; clone size: NA; D gene: TRBD1; CDR3 length: 14; V gene: TRBV20-1; CDR3 protein: CSAETGTAIYGYTF; CDR3 DNA: TGCAGTGCGGAGACGGGGACAGCTATTTATGGCTACACCTTC
J gene: TRBJ1-1; clone size: NA; D gene: NA; CDR3 length: 13; V gene: TRBV6-6; CDR3 protein: CASGPGVNTEAFF; CDR3 DNA: TGTGCCAGCGGGCCGGGGGTTAACACTGAAGCTTTCTTT
J gene: TRBJ1-1; clone size: NA; D gene: NA; CDR3 length: 14; V gene: TRBV6-6; CDR3 protein: CASKPDGLNTEAFF; CDR3 DNA: TGTGCCAGCAAACCAGACGGGTTGAACACTGAAGCTTTCTTT
J gene: TRBJ1-2; clone size: few; D gene: NA; CDR3 length: 13; V gene: TRBV6-5; CDR3 protein: CASTRSGERGYTF; CDR3 DNA: TGTGCCAGCACCCGATCAGGGGAGCGAGGCTACACCTTC
J gene: TRBJ1-1; clone size: few; D gene: NA; CDR3 length: 14; V gene: TRBV12-3/TRBV12-4; CDR3 protein: CASSDGQRNTEAFF; CDR3 DNA: TGTGCCAGCAGTGACGGACAGCGGAACACTGAAGCTTTCTTT
J gene: TRBJ2-6; clone size: few; D gene: NA; CDR3 length: 16; V gene: TRBV5-5; CDR3 protein: CASSLVPGSGANVLTF; CDR3 DNA: TGTGCCAGCAGCTTGGTCCCGGGGTCTGGGGCCAACGTCCTGACTTTC
J gene: TRBJ1-6; clone size: many; D gene: NA; CDR3 length: 13; V gene: TRBV7-3; CDR3 protein: CASSPFAGGPLHF; CDR3 DNA: TGTGCCAGCAGCCCGTTCGCTGGGGGACCCCTCCACTTT
J gene: TRBJ1-1; clone size: NA; D gene: NA; CDR3 length: 13; V gene: TRBV20-1; CDR3 protein: CSATRGSDTEAFF; CDR3 DNA: TGCAGTGCTACCAGGGGTTCGGACACTGAAGCTTTCTTT
J gene: TRBJ2-7; clone size: many; D gene: TRBD1; CDR3 length: 16; V gene: TRBV3-1; CDR3 protein: CASSQWGVGTAYEQYF; CDR3 DNA: TGTGCCAGCAGCCAATGGGGTGTTGGGACAGCGTACGAGCAGTACTTC
J gene: TRBJ2-5; clone size: NA; D gene: NA; CDR3 length: 14; V gene: TRBV7-9; CDR3 protein: CASSFSSRAETQYF; CDR3 DNA: TGTGCCAGCAGCTTCTCGTCTCGCGCGGAGACCCAGTACTTC
J gene: TRBJ2-1; clone size: few; D gene: NA; CDR3 length: 14; V gene: TRBV5-4; CDR3 protein: CASSLAANYNEQFF; CDR3 DNA: TGTGCCAGCAGCTTGGCGGCGAACTACAATGAGCAGTTCTTC
J gene: TRBJ2-3; clone size: NA; D gene: NA; CDR3 length: 14; V gene: TRBV6-2/TRBV6-3; CDR3 protein: CASSYDAGTDTQYF; CDR3 DNA: TGTGCCAGCAGTTACGACGCGGGCACAGATACGCAGTATTTT
J gene: TRBJ1-4; clone size: NA; D gene: TRBD1; CDR3 length: 14; V gene: TRBV5-1; CDR3 protein: CASSLGTGGEKLFF; CDR3 DNA: TGCGCCAGCAGCTTGGGGACAGGGGGAGAAAAACTGTTTTTT
J gene: TRBJ2-4; clone size: many; D gene: NA; CDR3 length: 13; V gene: TRBV27; CDR3 protein: CASSDIEVGIQYF; CDR3 DNA: TGTGCCAGCAGTGACATAGAAGTCGGCATTCAGTACTTC
J gene: TRBJ2-3; clone size: NA; D gene: NA; CDR3 length: 13; V gene: TRBV6-2/TRBV6-3; CDR3 protein: CASSYAGGDTQYF; CDR3 DNA: TGTGCCAGCAGTTACGCCGGGGGAGATACGCAGTATTTT
J gene: TRBJ1-2; clone size: few; D gene: NA; CDR3 length: 13; V gene: TRBV19; CDR3 protein: CASTDGGSYGYTF; CDR3 DNA: TGTGCCAGTACTGACGGGGGCAGCTATGGCTACACCTTC
J gene: TRBJ2-1; clone size: NA; D gene: TRBD1; CDR3 length: 17; V gene: TRBV18; CDR3 protein: CASSPPNGRQGGNEQFF; CDR3 DNA: TGTGCCAGCTCACCACCGAATGGCCGACAGGGGGGGAATGAGCAGTTCTTC
J gene: TRBJ2-6; clone size: many; D gene: NA; CDR3 length: 15; V gene: TRBV5-1; CDR3 protein: CASSPLAGGANVLTF; CDR3 DNA: TGCGCCAGCAGCCCCCTGGCAGGAGGGGCCAACGTCCTGACTTTC
J gene: TRBJ1-1; clone size: NA; D gene: NA; CDR3 length: 15; V gene: TRBV24-1; CDR3 protein: CATPSARGMGTEAFF; CDR3 DNA: TGTGCCACCCCCAGTGCGCGGGGCATGGGTACTGAAGCTTTCTTT
J gene: TRBJ1-1; clone size: many; D gene: NA; CDR3 length: 16; V gene: TRBV4-2; CDR3 protein: CASSQSEGSLNTEAFF; CDR3 DNA: TGTGCCAGCAGCCAATCCGAAGGCAGTCTGAACACTGAAGCTTTCTTT
J gene: TRBJ2-1; clone size: NA; D gene: NA; CDR3 length: 15; V gene: TRBV9; CDR3 protein: CASSVVGEPYNEQFF; CDR3 DNA: TGTGCCAGCAGCGTAGTTGGGGAACCCTACAATGAGCAGTTCTTC
J gene: TRBJ2-7; clone size: few; D gene: NA; CDR3 length: 15; V gene: TRBV29-1; CDR3 protein: CSVEGDGDSSYEQYF; CDR3 DNA: TGCAGCGTTGAAGGTGACGGAGACTCCTCCTACGAGCAGTACTTC
J gene: TRBJ2-2; clone size: many; D gene: NA; CDR3 length: 14; V gene: TRBV12-3/TRBV12-4; CDR3 protein: CASSLFRSTGELFF; CDR3 DNA: TGTGCCAGCAGTTTATTCCGTTCAACCGGGGAGCTGTTTTTT
J gene: TRBJ2-2; clone size: few; D gene: TRBD1; CDR3 length: 14; V gene: TRBV4-1; CDR3 protein: CASSQEMRGRELFF; CDR3 DNA: TGCGCCAGCAGCCAAGAGATGAGGGGGCGGGAGCTGTTTTTT
J gene: TRBJ1-4; clone size: NA; D gene: NA; CDR3 length: 13; V gene: TRBV30; CDR3 protein: CAWHRPTNEKLFF; CDR3 DNA: TGTGCCTGGCATCGTCCAACTAATGAAAAACTGTTTTTT
J gene: TRBJ1-1; clone size: few; D gene: NA; CDR3 length: 15; V gene: TRBV10-3; CDR3 protein: CAINEPDGMNTEAFF; CDR3 DNA: TGTGCCATCAATGAACCGGACGGCATGAACACTGAAGCTTTCTTT
J gene: TRBJ2-7; clone size: NA; D gene: NA; CDR3 length: 15; V gene: TRBV5-1; CDR3 protein: CASSLAQGLHYEQYF; CDR3 DNA: TGCGCCAGCAGCTTGGCACAGGGTCTCCACTACGAGCAGTACTTC
J gene: TRBJ2-3; clone size: few; D gene: NA; CDR3 length: 14; V gene: TRBV5-1; CDR3 protein: CASSLERGGDTQYF; CDR3 DNA: TGCGCCAGCAGCTTGGAAAGGGGGGGCGATACGCAGTATTTT
J gene: TRBJ2-7; clone size: many; D gene: NA; CDR3 length: 13; V gene: TRBV6-6; CDR3 protein: CASRQVSSYEQYF; CDR3 DNA: TGTGCCAGCAGACAGGTTTCCTCCTACGAGCAGTACTTC
J gene: TRBJ2-5; clone size: many; D gene: NA; CDR3 length: 11; V gene: TRBV4-1; CDR3 protein: CASSRAETQYF; CDR3 DNA: TGCGCCAGCAGTAGGGCGGAGACCCAGTACTTC
J gene: TRBJ2-6; clone size: many; D gene: NA; CDR3 length: 13; V gene: TRBV7-6; CDR3 protein: CAVSPAGANVLTF; CDR3 DNA: TGTGCCGTCAGCCCGGCTGGGGCCAACGTCCTGACTTTC
J gene: TRBJ2-3; clone size: many; D gene: NA; CDR3 length: 14; V gene: TRBV24-1; CDR3 protein: CATSPGRGTDTQYF; CDR3 DNA: TGTGCCACCAGTCCCGGTCGGGGCACAGATACGCAGTATTTT
J gene: TRBJ2-5; clone size: few; D gene: NA; CDR3 length: 15; V gene: TRBV4-1; CDR3 protein: CASSQGHAFQETQYF; CDR3 DNA: TGCGCCAGCAGCCAAGGTCACGCCTTCCAAGAGACCCAGTACTTC
J gene: TRBJ1-5; clone size: many; D gene: NA; CDR3 length: 14; V gene: TRBV4-2; CDR3 protein: CASSLDRSNQPQHF; CDR3 DNA: TGTGCCAGCAGCCTCGACAGGAGCAATCAGCCCCAGCATTTT
J gene: TRBJ2-1; clone size: many; D gene: NA; CDR3 length: 10; V gene: TRBV29-1; CDR3 protein: CSVSDVRQFF; CDR3 DNA: TGCAGCGTTTCGGACGTCAGGCAGTTCTTC
J gene: TRBJ1-2; clone size: many; D gene: NA; CDR3 length: 16; V gene: TRBV6-6; CDR3 protein: CASRPPDNLGPYGYTF; CDR3 DNA: TGTGCCAGCAGACCGCCCGACAACCTGGGGCCCTATGGCTACACCTTC
J gene: TRBJ2-5; clone size: few; D gene: NA; CDR3 length: 16; V gene: TRBV6-6; CDR3 protein: CASSYEGSAYQETQYF; CDR3 DNA: TGTGCCAGCAGTTATGAGGGGAGCGCGTACCAAGAGACCCAGTACTTC
J gene: TRBJ2-1; clone size: many; D gene: TRBD2; CDR3 length: 15; V gene: TRBV7-9; CDR3 protein: CASSLSRGAYNEQFF; CDR3 DNA: TGTGCCAGCAGCTTATCACGGGGGGCCTACAATGAGCAGTTCTTC
J gene: TRBJ2-1; clone size: NA; D gene: NA; CDR3 length: 14; V gene: TRBV5-1; CDR3 protein: CASDEGGKINEQFF; CDR3 DNA: TGCGCCAGCGACGAAGGGGGTAAGATTAATGAGCAGTTCTTC
J gene: TRBJ2-3; clone size: NA; D gene: NA; CDR3 length: 16; V gene: TRBV21-1; CDR3 protein: CASSKSRLFRRTPQYF; CDR3 DNA: TGTGCCAGCAGCAAAAGCCGATTGTTTCGGAGAACGCCTCAGTATTTT
J gene: TRBJ1-5; clone size: many; D gene: NA; CDR3 length: 14; V gene: TRBV20-1; CDR3 protein: CRSQGLFSNQPQHF; CDR3 DNA: TGCAGATCACAGGGACTTTTTAGCAATCAGCCCCAGCATTTT
J gene: TRBJ2-5; clone size: many; D gene: TRBD1; CDR3 length: 16; V gene: TRBV6-2/TRBV6-3; CDR3 protein: CASSYSRDRIKETQYF; CDR3 DNA: TGTGCCAGCAGTTACTCGAGGGACAGAATTAAAGAGACCCAGTACTTC
J gene: TRBJ2-1; clone size: few; D gene: TRBD2; CDR3 length: 13; V gene: TRBV5-4; CDR3 protein: CASTSGGAHEQFF; CDR3 DNA: TGTGCCAGCACTAGCGGGGGGGCACATGAGCAGTTCTTC
J gene: TRBJ2-2; clone size: NA; D gene: NA; CDR3 length: 16; V gene: TRBV7-9; CDR3 protein: CASSLGPGRYTGELFF; CDR3 DNA: TGTGCCAGCAGCTTAGGACCAGGGCGGTACACCGGGGAGCTGTTTTTT
J gene: TRBJ2-3; clone size: NA; D gene: NA; CDR3 length: 14; V gene: TRBV12-3/TRBV12-4; CDR3 protein: CASSYGQREDTQYF; CDR3 DNA: TGTGCCAGCAGTTACGGACAGAGAGAAGATACGCAGTATTTT
J gene: TRBJ2-3; clone size: NA; D gene: NA; CDR3 length: 13; V gene: TRBV3-1; CDR3 protein: CASSRGSADTQYF; CDR3 DNA: TGTGCCAGCAGCCGGGGTTCGGCAGATACGCAGTATTTT
J gene: TRBJ2-2; clone size: many; D gene: TRBD1; CDR3 length: 16; V gene: TRBV6-6; CDR3 protein: CASSTPGQGRGGELFF; CDR3 DNA: TGTGCCAGCAGTACACCGGGACAGGGAAGGGGCGGGGAGCTGTTTTTT